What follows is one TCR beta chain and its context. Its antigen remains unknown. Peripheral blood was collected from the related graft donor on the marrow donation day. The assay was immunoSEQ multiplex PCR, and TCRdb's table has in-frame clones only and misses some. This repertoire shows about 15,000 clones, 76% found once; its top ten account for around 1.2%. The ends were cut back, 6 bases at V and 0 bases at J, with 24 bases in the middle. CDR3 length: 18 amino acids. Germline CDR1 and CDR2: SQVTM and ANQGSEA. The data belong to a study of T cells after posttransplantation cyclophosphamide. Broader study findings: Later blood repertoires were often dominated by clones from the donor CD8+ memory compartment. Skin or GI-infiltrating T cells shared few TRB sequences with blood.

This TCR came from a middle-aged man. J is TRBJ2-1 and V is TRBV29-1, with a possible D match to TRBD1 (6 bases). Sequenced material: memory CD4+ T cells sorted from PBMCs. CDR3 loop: CSVTSNEHRASSYNEQFF. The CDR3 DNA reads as TGCAGCGTCACCTCGAACGAACACAGGGCTAGCTCCTACAATGAGCAGTTCTTC.